Listed below are T cell receptor beta chains from one sample, sequenced in a study of CD8 T cells in Susac syndrome. TCRdb used MiXCR to reprocess the immunoSEQ multiplex PCR reads, holding one entry per CDR3 protein. The table has 90,000 to 150,000 distinct CDR3 sequences, about nine tenths seen once. Sequencing was carried out using CD8+ T cells from PBMCs. These receptors originate from a human donor in good health. Both conserved end residues are part of each CDR3. D genes are given only for firm matches.

>TRBJ2-3|TRBV7-3|-|15
CASSPSTASTDTQYF
>TRBJ2-1|TRBV2|TRBD2|13
CASSRVAGNEQFF
>TRBJ2-2|TRBV23-1|TRBD2|17
CASSQPGGSGSPGELFF
>TRBJ1-5|TRBV20-1|-|14
CSARDRNSNQPQHF
>TRBJ2-7|TRBV5-1|-|11
CASSTSGEQYF
>TRBJ2-3|TRBV6-5|TRBD1|16
CASSFQRQGATDTQYF
>TRBJ1-2|TRBV5-1|-|13
CASSLDGQYGYTF
>TRBJ1-2|TRBV7-2|TRBD1|14
CASSLEGQGNGYTF
>TRBJ1-6|TRBV7-2|-|15
CASRMEPGGDSPLHF
>TRBJ2-7|TRBV29-1|TRBD1|12
CSVDLGGHEQYF
>TRBJ1-2|TRBV12-3/TRBV12-4|-|14
CASSVGGPNYGYTF
>TRBJ2-7|TRBV7-9|-|14
CASSFGAASYEQYF
>TRBJ2-2|TRBV11-2|-|16
CASSPSIIGGTGELFF
>TRBJ1-1|TRBV28|-|12
CASRDGNTEAFF
>TRBJ2-2|TRBV7-2|TRBD1|15
CASSLEGQGARELFF